This record concerns one TCR beta chain sequence. Its antigen is currently unknown. The data are from a study of Graves' ophthalmopathy and Graves' hyperthyroidism. Turning to the study itself: Peripheral blood samples were taken at initial diagnosis, before any treatment.

TCR beta CDR3 amplification used RNA transcripts. Amplification began with first-round RT-PCR using HTBI primers, then second-round multiplex PCR was performed. Each CDR3 protein is one row after TCRdb ran MiXCR on the multiplex PCR reads. The data hold about 400,000 distinct CDR3 sequences, with approximately 21% observed a single time. Hyperthyroidism was considered stable when no ophthalmopathy appeared within 18 months of follow-up. This CDR3 spans 13 amino acids. The germline V and J ends were trimmed by 7 bases and 4 bases, with 13 bases remaining between them. Findings of the study overall: Most thyroid clonotypes with frequency above 0.001 were detected in blood too.

Sequences were obtained from peripheral blood. V usage is TRBV12-3 or TRBV12-4 and J usage is TRBJ1-2; no firm D call. The origin of this receptor is a woman younger than 35 with stable Graves' hyperthyroidism. The CDR3: CASTPGEGYGYTF. The DNA of the CDR3 is TGTGCCAGCACCCCCGGGGAGGGCTATGGCTACACCTTC.